This T cell receptor beta chain was profiled in a study of T-cell reconstitution after alpha-beta-depleted transplantation in children. Notes on the study in general: At one year after transplant, newly produced T cells mostly accounted for T-cell counts and diversity. In patients about two months after transplant, alpha-beta T cells reportedly arose from several hundred expanded graft clones. Surviving recipient T cells and thymic progenitors underlay high day-60 TCRbeta diversity in some patients.

As it was prepared, the TCRbeta library received unique molecular identifiers. One entry per CDR3 protein, called by TCRdb with MiXCR from the PCR reads. This sample has 450,000 to 600,000 distinct CDR3 sequences, with roughly 13% found just once. The CDR3 totals 14 residues. V was clipped by 3 bases and J by 2 bases; unmatched bases: 2. The V gene's germline CDR1 is DFQATT and CDR2 SNEGSKA (reference sequence). Of note for this clonotype: Its antigen is as yet unknown.

The sequenced sample was PBMCs, mostly from graft donor cells, obtained 360 days after TCRalphabeta/CD19-depleted stem cell transplant. This clonotype was obtained from a male patient under 18 who had a stem cell transplant for acute myeloid leukemia, so the T cells may come from the graft donor. The chain combines TRBV20-1 with TRBJ2-3; TRBD2 matches at 10 bases. The chain's CDR3 is CSASGLAVTDTQYF. The CDR3 DNA follows: TGCAGTGCTAGTGGACTAGCGGTCACAGATACGCAGTATTTT.